These T cell receptor beta chains were read from a single sample in a study of CD8+ T cells in alopecia areata. Method: immunoSEQ multiplex PCR; TCRdb's copy keeps in-frame clones and lacks some. The sample holds about 180,000 clones, around 63% seen once. The sample in question was CD4+ T cells sorted from blood, obtained at week 0. The receptors derive from a human donor with alopecia areata. Both conserved end residues are part of each CDR3. D genes are given only for firm matches. Clone size is given for some rows only: seen once, a few or many times, or a class if the clone is expanded.

J gene: TRBJ1-3; clone size: once; V gene: TRBV19; D gene: TRBD1; CDR3 DNA: TGTGCCAGTAGCCGAACAGGGGACTCTGGAAACACCATATATTTT; CDR3 protein: CASSRTGDSGNTIYF
J gene: TRBJ2-7; clone size: many; V gene: TRBV13; D gene: -; CDR3 DNA: TGTGCCAGCAGCTTAAGTCCAGAGGCGAACTACGAGCAGTACTTC; CDR3 protein: CASSLSPEANYEQYF
J gene: TRBJ2-3; clone size: -; V gene: TRBV29-1; D gene: TRBD2; CDR3 DNA: TGCAGCGTTATGAGCGGGGGGACTACAGATACGCAGTATTTT; CDR3 protein: CSVMSGGTTDTQYF
J gene: TRBJ2-1; clone size: -; V gene: TRBV7-2; D gene: TRBD2; CDR3 DNA: TGTGCCAGCAGCTTAGGGACTAGCGGGGGGTATGAGCAGTTCTTC; CDR3 protein: CASSLGTSGGYEQFF
J gene: TRBJ2-3; clone size: -; V gene: TRBV7-9; D gene: -; CDR3 DNA: TGTGCCAGCAGCTTAATTGGACAAAGCACAGATACGCAGTATTTT; CDR3 protein: CASSLIGQSTDTQYF
J gene: TRBJ1-4; clone size: -; V gene: TRBV9; D gene: -; CDR3 DNA: TGTGCCAGCAGCTCGGTCGTTGGCTCGAGTGAAAAACTGTTTTTT; CDR3 protein: CASSSVVGSSEKLFF
J gene: TRBJ1-6; clone size: -; V gene: TRBV30; D gene: -; CDR3 DNA: TGTGCCTGGGATACGGGACGGATCAATTCACCCCTCCACTTT; CDR3 protein: CAWDTGRINSPLHF
J gene: TRBJ2-2; clone size: -; V gene: TRBV5-1; D gene: -; CDR3 DNA: TGCGCCAGCAGCTTGGCAGGCCCGGGGACGAACACCGGGGAGCTGTTTTTT; CDR3 protein: CASSLAGPGTNTGELFF
J gene: TRBJ1-1; clone size: -; V gene: TRBV29-1; D gene: -; CDR3 DNA: TGCAGCGTTGAAGGGCTAGGTCCTGAAGCTTTCTTT; CDR3 protein: CSVEGLGPEAFF
J gene: TRBJ1-1; clone size: -; V gene: TRBV27; D gene: TRBD1; CDR3 DNA: TGTGCCAGCAGATATAAACAGGGGACTGAAGCTTTCTTT; CDR3 protein: CASRYKQGTEAFF
J gene: TRBJ1-3; clone size: -; V gene: TRBV30; D gene: TRBD1; CDR3 DNA: TGTGCCTGCGGACAGGGAGGAAACACCATATATTTT; CDR3 protein: CACGQGGNTIYF
J gene: TRBJ2-7; clone size: -; V gene: TRBV27; D gene: -; CDR3 DNA: TGTGCCAGCAGTTTATCGGGCCGCAGCAGGTACGAGCAGTACTTC; CDR3 protein: CASSLSGRSRYEQYF
J gene: TRBJ1-5; clone size: -; V gene: TRBV25-1; D gene: -; CDR3 DNA: TGTGCCAGCAGTGAATACGGGGGCAATCAGCCCCAGCATTTT; CDR3 protein: CASSEYGGNQPQHF
J gene: TRBJ2-5; clone size: -; V gene: TRBV5-1; D gene: TRBD1; CDR3 DNA: TGCGCCAGCTCCCCGGGACAGGGATGGACCCAGTACTTC; CDR3 protein: CASSPGQGWTQYF
J gene: TRBJ2-1; clone size: -; V gene: TRBV5-1; D gene: -; CDR3 DNA: TGCGCCAGCAGCTTGGCCGGGTGGAGGCAGCACAATGAGCAGTTCTTC; CDR3 protein: CASSLAGWRQHNEQFF
J gene: TRBJ2-4; clone size: -; V gene: TRBV6-6; D gene: -; CDR3 DNA: TGTGCCAGCAGTACGGGGACCCGTGGCATTCAGTACTTC; CDR3 protein: CASSTGTRGIQYF
J gene: TRBJ2-5; clone size: few; V gene: TRBV7-3; D gene: -; CDR3 DNA: TGTGCCAGCAGCCGGGGGGCGGTAGAGACCCAGTACTTC; CDR3 protein: CASSRGAVETQYF
J gene: TRBJ2-7; clone size: many; V gene: TRBV18; D gene: TRBD1; CDR3 DNA: TGTGCCAGCTCCCAGAACCAGGGGGACGAGCAGTACTTC; CDR3 protein: CASSQNQGDEQYF
J gene: TRBJ2-5; clone size: -; V gene: TRBV9; D gene: TRBD1; CDR3 DNA: TGTGCCAGCAGCGTTGGGACAGACCAAGAGACCCAGTACTTC; CDR3 protein: CASSVGTDQETQYF
J gene: TRBJ1-6; clone size: -; V gene: TRBV2; D gene: -; CDR3 DNA: TGTGCCAGCACCGGACAGAGCTCCTATAATTCACCCCTCCACTTT; CDR3 protein: CASTGQSSYNSPLHF
J gene: TRBJ2-7; clone size: -; V gene: TRBV2; D gene: TRBD2; CDR3 DNA: TGTGCCAGCAGTGAGCCGGGGGGATCCTACGAGCAGTACTTC; CDR3 protein: CASSEPGGSYEQYF
J gene: TRBJ2-3; clone size: once; V gene: TRBV30; D gene: -; CDR3 DNA: TGTGCCTGGAGTCCCCGGGGCTACACAGATACGCAGTATTTT; CDR3 protein: CAWSPRGYTDTQYF
J gene: TRBJ2-2; clone size: once; V gene: TRBV29-1; D gene: TRBD1; CDR3 DNA: TGCACCATCGACAGGGGTAACACCGGGGAGCTGTTTTTT; CDR3 protein: CTIDRGNTGELFF
J gene: TRBJ2-7; clone size: -; V gene: TRBV4-3; D gene: TRBD1; CDR3 DNA: TGCGCCAGCAGCCAAGGCGACAGGGATTACGAGCAGTACTTC; CDR3 protein: CASSQGDRDYEQYF
J gene: TRBJ2-1; clone size: -; V gene: TRBV6-5; D gene: TRBD1; CDR3 DNA: TGTGCCAGCAGTTACTCTGAACAGGGGGCTGAGCAGTTCTTC; CDR3 protein: CASSYSEQGAEQFF
J gene: TRBJ1-4; clone size: -; V gene: TRBV6-5; D gene: TRBD1; CDR3 DNA: TGTGCCAGCAGTGACAGGGGATTGGTGGAAAAACTGTTTTTT; CDR3 protein: CASSDRGLVEKLFF
J gene: TRBJ1-6; clone size: few; V gene: TRBV28; D gene: -; CDR3 DNA: TGTGCCAGCAGGCGTACCTTGGGGGGTTCCAATTCACCCCTCCACTTT; CDR3 protein: CASRRTLGGSNSPLHF
J gene: TRBJ1-2; clone size: -; V gene: TRBV20-1; D gene: TRBD1; CDR3 DNA: TGCAGTGCTTGGGGACAGGGGGGCTACACCTTC; CDR3 protein: CSAWGQGGYTF
J gene: TRBJ1-2; clone size: -; V gene: TRBV29-1; D gene: TRBD1; CDR3 DNA: TGCAGCGTCCAGGGGGCGAACCTCTATGGCTACACCTTC; CDR3 protein: CSVQGANLYGYTF
J gene: TRBJ1-2; clone size: once; V gene: TRBV29-1; D gene: -; CDR3 DNA: TGCAGCGTCGTGGACAAGGGGCGCGACACCTTC; CDR3 protein: CSVVDKGRDTF
J gene: TRBJ2-1; clone size: -; V gene: TRBV15; D gene: -; CDR3 DNA: TGTGCCACCAGCAGAGTTCGAAACAATGAGCAGTTCTTC; CDR3 protein: CATSRVRNNEQFF
J gene: TRBJ2-1; clone size: -; V gene: TRBV29-1; D gene: -; CDR3 DNA: TGCAGCGTTGACTCTGGGCGGGGATACAATGAGCAGTTCTTC; CDR3 protein: CSVDSGRGYNEQFF
J gene: TRBJ1-6; clone size: medium-sized; V gene: TRBV7-9; D gene: -; CDR3 DNA: TGTGCCAGCAGCTTAGACGGTGCAGCTAGGAGCCCCCTCCACTTT; CDR3 protein: CASSLDGAARSPLHF
J gene: TRBJ1-1; clone size: few; V gene: TRBV29-1; D gene: -; CDR3 DNA: TGCAGCGTTGGACAGGCGGGGACTGAAGCTTTCTTT; CDR3 protein: CSVGQAGTEAFF
J gene: TRBJ2-2; clone size: -; V gene: TRBV7-2; D gene: -; CDR3 DNA: TGTGCCAGCAGCTTATTTCGGGTGACCGGGGAGCTGTTTTTT; CDR3 protein: CASSLFRVTGELFF
J gene: TRBJ1-1; clone size: -; V gene: TRBV11-2; D gene: -; CDR3 DNA: TGTGCCAGCAGCTTTCAACAGAACACTGAAGCTTTCTTT; CDR3 protein: CASSFQQNTEAFF
J gene: TRBJ1-2; clone size: -; V gene: TRBV29-1; D gene: -; CDR3 DNA: TGCAGCGTTGCCGAACCTGGACGGACTTATGGCTACACCTTC; CDR3 protein: CSVAEPGRTYGYTF
J gene: TRBJ2-7; clone size: few; V gene: TRBV29-1; D gene: TRBD2; CDR3 DNA: TGCAGCGTGCTAGCGGGAAGTCTCTACGAGCAGTACTTC; CDR3 protein: CSVLAGSLYEQYF
J gene: TRBJ1-5; clone size: -; V gene: TRBV6-6; D gene: -; CDR3 DNA: TGTGCCAGCAGTACCGCGAAGGGGAGTTTAGGACAGCCCCAGCATTTT; CDR3 protein: CASSTAKGSLGQPQHF
J gene: TRBJ2-7; clone size: -; V gene: TRBV6-5; D gene: -; CDR3 DNA: TGTGCCACGGTTCTGGGAGGCGAGCAGTACTTC; CDR3 protein: CATVLGGEQYF
J gene: TRBJ1-1; clone size: once; V gene: TRBV5-1; D gene: TRBD1; CDR3 DNA: TGCGCCAGCAGCGAAGGACAGGTGAACACTGAAGCTTTCTTT; CDR3 protein: CASSEGQVNTEAFF
J gene: TRBJ2-1; clone size: few; V gene: TRBV10-3; D gene: -; CDR3 DNA: TGTGCCATCAGTGAGGACAGTTTCTACAATGAGCAGTTCTTC; CDR3 protein: CAISEDSFYNEQFF
J gene: TRBJ1-6; clone size: -; V gene: TRBV6-1; D gene: -; CDR3 DNA: TGTGCCAGCAGTGTGGGCAGGGCTGATTCACCCCTCCACTTT; CDR3 protein: CASSVGRADSPLHF
J gene: TRBJ2-5; clone size: -; V gene: TRBV10-3; D gene: TRBD2; CDR3 DNA: TGTGCCACCCTGGGCGGGGGGGCCCAAGAGACCCAGTACTTC; CDR3 protein: CATLGGGAQETQYF
J gene: TRBJ2-2; clone size: -; V gene: TRBV29-1; D gene: -; CDR3 DNA: TGCAGCGCAGAATCGGGAGACACCGGGGAGCTGTTTTTT; CDR3 protein: CSAESGDTGELFF
J gene: TRBJ1-1; clone size: -; V gene: TRBV14; D gene: TRBD1; CDR3 DNA: TGTGCCAGCAGCCGGCTGGGACAGGTTTGGAACACTGAAGCTTTCTTT; CDR3 protein: CASSRLGQVWNTEAFF
J gene: TRBJ2-5; clone size: few; V gene: TRBV18; D gene: -; CDR3 DNA: TGTGCCAGCTCACCGAAAGAGACCCAGTACTTC; CDR3 protein: CASSPKETQYF